This entry lists 27 T cell receptor beta chains sequenced from one sample in a study of regulatory T cells in long-lasting Graves disease. The sample's time point: newly diagnosed GD, antithyroid drugs for less than 3 months. The TCR library used RNA extracted from PBMCs. Building of the TCR beta libraries involved iRepertoire HTBI primers and Arm-PCR of CDR3 regions. Each CDR3 protein is one row after TCRdb ran MiXCR on the multiplex PCR reads. Altogether 500,000 or so distinct CDR3 sequences are present, 14% being singletons, with the ten largest covering approximately 15%. The same sample was also studied in work on T cells in Graves' hyperthyroidism and ophthalmopathy.

Sample: peripheral blood mononuclear cells (PBMCs), taken at new diagnosis, from a patient treated with antithyroid drugs. These receptors all come from a woman in her forties or fifties with Graves disease.

The gene calls are TRBV20-1 and TRBJ2-2; D assignment may be TRBD1 or TRBD2 (5 bases each). V was clipped by 7 bases and J by 5 bases, with 14 bases between them. This CDR3 is 13 amino acids long. The germline V gene has CDR1 DFQATT and CDR2 SNEGSKA (reference sequence). This CDR3 reads CSVAGAYTGELFF. CDR3 coding DNA: TGCAGTGTTGCCGGGGCCTATACCGGGGAGCTGTTTTTT.

In this sample, this clonotype turned up a few times. CDR3 DNA: TGTGCCAGCAGCATGTGGAGAGGGACCGGGGAGCTGTTTTTT. Protein sequence: CASSMWRGTGELFF. The chain recombines TRBV7-8 with TRBJ2-2, with a tentative D call TRBD2 (5 bases). Trimming took off 5 bases at V and 5 bases at J, with 12 bases between the two ends. The germline CDR1 and CDR2 sequences are SGHVS and FQNEAQ. The CDR3 consists of 14 residues.

This clonotype has at least ten counts. J is TRBJ1-1 and V is TRBV3-1; 8 bases agree with TRBD1. Germline loops: CDR1 LGHDT, CDR2 YNNKEL (reference sequence). The length of the CDR3 is 15 residues. V was pared by 1 base and J by 4 bases, with 5 bases of the junction left unmatched. Here the CDR3 reads CASSQGQGFGTEAFF. The CDR3 DNA reads TGTGCCAGCAGCCAAGGACAGGGGTTTGGCACTGAAGCTTTCTTT. Full variable domain (rest looked up from reference TRBV3-1 and TRBJ1-1): DTAVSQTPKYLVTQMGNDKSIKCEQNLGHDTMYWYKQDSKKFLKIMFSYNNKELIINETVPNRFSPKSPDKAHLNLHINSLELGDSAVYFCASSQGQGFGTEAFFGQGTRLTVV.

The rearrangement links TRBV4-2 to TRBJ1-1; D uncertain. The germline V gene encodes CDR1 LGHNA and CDR2 YNFKEQ. This CDR3 contains 14 residues. Deletions cut 0 bases from V and 6 bases from J, with 11 bases between. The CDR3 sequence is CASSQDIGQSEAFF. CDR3 sequence (DNA): TGTGCCAGCAGCCAAGATATAGGCCAGTCTGAAGCTTTCTTT.

This clonotype was counted ten times or more. V gene TRBV16 combines with J gene TRBJ1-5; no firm D call. The CDR3 sequence is 13 residues long. Germline V gives CDR1 KGHSY, CDR2 FQNENV. V dropped 4 bases and J dropped 3 bases, with 7 bases sitting between them. CDR3 protein: CASSRADNQPQHF. DNA of the CDR3: TGTGCCAGCAGCCGGGCGGACAATCAGCCCCAGCATTTT. The full variable domain, with the rest looked up from reference TRBV16 and TRBJ1-5, is GEEVAQTPKHLVRGEGQKAKLYCAPIKGHSYVFWYQQVLKNEFKFLISFQNENVFDETGMPKERFSAKCLPNSPCSLEIQATKLEDSAVYFCASSRADNQPQHFGDGTRLSIL.

This clonotype was counted between two and nine times. This chain joins TRBV5-1 and TRBJ2-3; D perhaps matches TRBD1 (6 bases). Germline assignment: CDR1 SGHRS and CDR2 YFSETQ. This CDR3 is 14 amino acids long. The ends were cut back, 2 bases at V and 3 bases at J, with 10 bases in the middle. This CDR3 reads CASSFEGTTDTQYF. CDR3 DNA sequence: TGCGCCAGCAGCTTTGAGGGGACAACAGATACGCAGTATTTT.

As to this clonotype: One junction end disagrees with the germline gene, perhaps due to a read error. The rearrangement links TRBV4-1 to TRBJ2-1; 11 nucleotides match TRBD2. The CDR3 runs to 16 residues. Germline loops: CDR1 MGHRA, CDR2 YSYEKL. Here the CDR3 reads CASSPTLAGGYNEQFF. The CDR3 bases are TGTGCCAGCAGCCCAACCTTAGCGGGAGGGTACAATGAGCAGTTCTTC.

This clonotype was counted only a few times. The genes are TRBV20-1 and TRBJ2-3; 8 nucleotides agree with TRBD1. This CDR3 is built from 17 residues. Germline V gene sequence: CDR1 DFQATT, CDR2 SNEGSKA (reference sequence). After removal of 2 bases from V and 2 bases from J, the junction contained 12 bases not matched to a gene. Here the CDR3 DNA reads TGCAGTGCTAGACCTAGATACCAGGGGGCCATCACAGATACGCAGTATTTT. This codes for CSARPRYQGAITDTQYF.

This clonotype was counted a few times. The chain links TRBV4-2 to TRBJ2-7, with 15 bases matching TRBD2. Germline loops: CDR1 LGHNA, CDR2 YNFKEQ. After removal of 2 bases from V and 4 bases from J, the junction contained 15 bases not matched to a gene. The CDR3 contains 20 residues. This CDR3 reads CASSQYSGTSGRYQNYEQYF. CDR3 nucleotide sequence: TGTGCCAGCAGCCAATATAGTGGGACTAGCGGGAGGTACCAAAATTACGAGCAGTACTTC.

Turning to this clonotype: Given a much more abundant clone one base away, this may be a read error. V gene TRBV20-1 combines with J gene TRBJ2-5; TRBD1 matches at 7 bases. The J call may not be correct, given that the DNA end is closer to TRBJ2-1. The CDR3 has 16 residues. Germline V gives CDR1 DFQATT, CDR2 SNEGSKA (reference sequence). CDR3 DNA: TGCAGTGCTAGAGACACGACAGGGTGGAGCGTGGATGAGCAGTTCTTC. It is translated as CSARDTTGWSVDEQFF.

This clonotype has more than one count but fewer than ten. DNA for the CDR3: TGTGCCAGCAGCATGAGGAGTTCCACTGAAGCTTTCTTT. This sequence encodes CASSMRSSTEAFF. The chain is built from TRBV7-3 and TRBJ1-1, with D unclear. The CDR3 has 13 residues. The V end was cut by 5 bases, the J end by 4 bases, with 11 bases between. Per the germline V gene, CDR1 is SGHTA and CDR2 is FQGTGA.

This clonotype came up many times. This chain uses TRBV7-6 with TRBJ2-1; TRBD1 might be the D (6 bases). Germline CDR1 and CDR2: SGHVS and FNYEAQ. The CDR3 covers 17 residues. Trimming cost V 0 bases and J 5 bases, with 17 bases left between them. CDR3 DNA sequence: TGTGCCAGCAGCTTAGCGGTGGCAGGGGCTTGGAACAATGAGCAGTTCTTC. Its translation is CASSLAVAGAWNNEQFF.

This clonotype was counted many times. This chain joins TRBV11-2 and TRBJ2-7; 9 bases match TRBD1. V was clipped by 5 bases and J by 2 bases; unmatched bases: 4. The germline V gene encodes CDR1 SGHAT and CDR2 FQNNGV. The CDR3 runs 14 residues. In DNA form, the CDR3 reads TGTGCCAGCAGCCAAGACAGGGGGGCCTACGAGCAGTACTTC. Residues: CASSQDRGAYEQYF. Full variable domain (remainder filled in from reference TRBV11-2 and TRBJ2-7): EAGVAQSPRYKIIEKRQSVAFWCNPISGHATLYWYQQILGQGPKLLIQFQNNGVVDDSQLPKDRFSAERLKGVDSTLKIQPAKLEDSAVYLCASSQDRGAYEQYFGPGTRLTVT.

This clonotype was observed many times. The rearrangement joins TRBV28 to TRBJ2-7; 11 bases are shared with TRBD2. Germline-derived CDR1 and CDR2 are MDHEN and SYDVKM. This CDR3 has 15 residues. V lost 5 bases to trimming and J lost 6 bases; unmatched junction nucleotides: 9. The DNA for the CDR3 is TGTGCCAGCAGTCCTATAGCGGGAGGGCTCGGCGAGCAGTACTTC. Translated: CASSPIAGGLGEQYF.

The chain has TRBV29-1 and TRBJ1-2, with TRBD1 identical over 8 bases. CDR1 is SQVTM and CDR2 is ANQGSEA in the germline V gene. The CDR3 is 14 amino acids. V lost 4 bases to trimming and J lost 4 bases; unmatched junction nucleotides: 8. CDR3 DNA: TGCAGCGTTGGAAATCCAGGGGGCACCTATGGCTACACCTTC. It specifies CSVGNPGGTYGYTF.

Note on this clonotype: A much larger clonotype is one base distant, so this may be a read error. The V and J genes are TRBV5-1 and TRBJ2-1; TRBD2 might be the D (5 bases). Looked up from germline, CDR1 is SGHRS and CDR2 is YFSETQ. The CDR3 extends over 15 amino acids. The V gene lost 3 bases and the J gene lost 13 bases, with 23 bases spanning the gap. The CDR3 reads CASSSPATGLETQFF. CDR3 nucleotides: TGCGCCAGCAGCTCCCCTGCGACGGGATTAGAGACCCAGTTCTTC.

Ten or more counts support this clonotype. The V and J genes are TRBV11-2 and TRBJ2-1; TRBD2 aligns across 12 bases. Germline-derived CDR1 and CDR2 are SGHAT and FQNNGV. This CDR3 contains 16 residues. V was clipped by 6 bases and J by 8 bases; unmatched bases: 11. This CDR3 is CASSSPRLAGVDEQFF. CDR3 in DNA: TGTGCCAGCAGTTCTCCCCGACTAGCGGGAGTCGATGAGCAGTTCTTC.

The table lists this clonotype with many counts. The V gene is TRBV3-1, the J gene TRBJ1-1; D not certain. V was shortened by 0 bases and J by 8 bases, with 13 bases between the two germline ends. CDR1 is LGHDT, CDR2 YNNKEL, per germline (reference sequence). The CDR3 is 14 residues long. CDR3 sequence reads: CASSQEGSLREAFF. DNA for the CDR3: TGTGCCAGCAGCCAAGAAGGGTCCTTGAGGGAAGCTTTCTTT.

This clonotype was counted ten times or more. The chain recombines TRBV13 with TRBJ2-7, with 7 bases that match TRBD2. The germline CDR1 and CDR2 sequences are PRHDT and FYEKMQ (reference sequence). The V segment lost 5 bases and the J segment 2 bases; nucleotides outside the gene matches: 15. The CDR3 contains 17 residues. The CDR3 protein is CASSPPSRREKTYEQYF. The CDR3, as DNA: TGTGCCAGCAGCCCCCCGAGTCGGCGGGAGAAAACCTACGAGCAGTACTTC. Full variable domain (rest looked up from reference TRBV13 and TRBJ2-7): AAGVIQSPRHLIKEKRETATLKCYPIPRHDTVYWYQQGPGQDPQFLISFYEKMQSDKGSIPDRFSAQQFSDYHSELNMSSLELGDSALYFCASSPPSRREKTYEQYFGPGTRLTVT.

This clonotype was picked up many times. The chain joins TRBV2 to TRBJ2-1; TRBD1 might be the D (6 bases). Germline CDR1 reads SNHLY; CDR2 reads FYNNEI. Trimming took off 8 bases at V and 3 bases at J, with 8 bases between the two ends. The CDR3 runs 12 residues. The CDR3 is CASGTFYNEQFF. In nucleotides, the CDR3 is TGTGCCAGCGGGACATTCTACAATGAGCAGTTCTTC.

This clonotype appeared a single time. This may arise from a read error, as a much more abundant clone is one base away. The chain employs TRBV7-9 and TRBJ2-7, with D possibly being TRBD1 (5 bases). The V and J ends lost 8 bases and 5 bases respectively, with 16 bases between them. This CDR3 comprises 13 residues. Germline loops: CDR1 SEHNR, CDR2 FQNEAQ (reference sequence). CDR3 sequence reads: CASAKGLLHEQYF. In nucleotides, the CDR3 is TGTGCCAGCGCGAAGGGGTTACTCCACGAGCAGTACTTC.

This clonotype was seen many times. In nucleotides, the CDR3 is TGTGCCTGGAGTGTACTTCTAACTAGCGGGAGGAACAATGAGCAGTTCTTC. Translating it yields CAWSVLLTSGRNNEQFF. This chain links TRBV30 with TRBJ2-1; 12 bases are shared with TRBD2. The V gene end was trimmed by 0 bases and the J gene end by 5 bases; junction bases not matched to a gene: 8. Germline V gene data show CDR1 as GTSNPN and CDR2 as SVGIG (reference sequence). The CDR3 extends over 17 amino acids.

The chain couples TRBV11-1 to TRBJ1-1; no reliable D call. The CDR3 has 15 residues. Germline V CDR1 and CDR2: SGHAT, FQDESV (reference sequence). V lost 5 bases, J lost 1 base, and 14 bases lay in between. CDR3 loop: CASSQSETGNTEAFF. The CDR3 DNA reads as TGTGCCAGCAGCCAATCAGAGACGGGGAACACTGAAGCTTTCTTT.

This clonotype was observed a handful of times. The V and J genes are TRBV10-3 and TRBJ2-7; TRBD2 matches 8 bases. Per the germline V gene, CDR1 is ENHRY and CDR2 is SYGVKD. J gave up 4 bases and V 4 bases, and 6 bases lay outside the gene matches. The CDR3 runs to 14 residues. The CDR3 DNA reads as TGTGCCATCAGTGTCGGACTAGCAGGTTACGAGCAGTACTTC. Amino acid sequence: CAISVGLAGYEQYF.

The rearrangement joins TRBV5-5 to TRBJ1-5; D not resolved. Germline V CDR1 and CDR2: SGHKS, YYEKEE (reference sequence). CDR3 length: 15 residues. The V end lost 0 bases, the J end lost 2 bases, and 9 bases lay between the germline ends. The CDR3 DNA reads as TGTGCCAGCAGCTTGGGTGCCCATCGCAATCAGCCCCAGCATTTT. Protein: CASSLGAHRNQPQHF.

This clonotype has only a few counts. A much more abundant neighbour one base away suggests this may be a read error. The rearrangement joins TRBV2 to TRBJ1-2; 7 bases agree with TRBD1. CDR1 is SNHLY, CDR2 FYNNEI, per germline. V shed 1 base and J 4 bases; nucleotides not matched to a gene: 9. The CDR3 is 16 amino acids. In nucleotides, the CDR3 is TGTGCCAGCAGTGAAGAGGGGGCGGCAGGATTCTATGGCTACACCTTC. This codes for CASSEEGAAGFYGYTF. Full variable domain (outside the CDR3, taken from reference TRBV2 and TRBJ1-2): EPEVTQTPSHQVTQMGQEVILRCVPISNHLYFYWYRQILGQKVEFLVSFYNNEISEKSEIFDDQFSVERPDGSNFTLKIRSTKLEDSAMYFCASSEEGAAGFYGYTFGSGTRLTVV.

This rearrangement joins TRBV3-1 to TRBJ2-7; TRBD1 aligns across 10 bases. The length of the CDR3 is 16 residues. Trimming removed 1 base from V and 0 bases from J; junction bases left unmatched: 3. CDR1 is LGHDT and CDR2 is YNNKEL in the germline V gene (reference sequence). CDR3 protein: CASSQAGQGFSYEQYF. The DNA for the CDR3 is TGTGCCAGCAGCCAAGCGGGACAGGGGTTCTCCTACGAGCAGTACTTC.